This is a list of T cell receptor beta chains from one sample in a study of metastatic and nonmetastatic thyroid tumors. MiXCR re-clonotyped the PCR reads for TCRdb. Seen here are about 16,000 clones, less than 30% observed once, and the top ten hold roughly 12%. What was sequenced was tumor tissue. All receptors come from a male donor with papillary thyroid cancer or a benign thyroid nodule (not recorded which). Some clones in this sample may be carry-over from other donors' samples. CDR3s include the opening cysteine and the closing phenylalanine or tryptophan. The listing skips clone size in some rows; elsewhere it reads once, few, many or a size class.

>TRBJ1-2|NA|TRBV7-9
CASSQEGSRLGYTF
>TRBJ2-7|few|TRBV6-5
CASSYSAGYEQYF
>TRBJ2-7|NA|TRBV11-1
CASSSQGLAVGSRYEQYF
>TRBJ1-1|medium-sized|TRBV12-3/TRBV12-4
CASSLGTRIAEAFF
>TRBJ2-1|NA|TRBV6-2/TRBV6-3
CASSYSAGEGNEQFF
>TRBJ1-2|NA|TRBV5-1
CASSLASLNGYTF
>TRBJ2-7|medium-sized|TRBV6-1
CASSERGASYEQYF
>TRBJ1-1|NA|TRBV7-9
CASSPASGTEAFF
>TRBJ1-5|many|TRBV6-1
CASSSGFGNQPQHF
>TRBJ2-3|many|TRBV9
CASSVAPSGRPGDTQYF
>TRBJ2-7|many|TRBV20-1
CSAREHKGRVEQYF
>TRBJ2-2|NA|TRBV28
CASNHNTLGYTGELFF
>TRBJ1-5|many|TRBV9
CASSAVDDQPQHF
>TRBJ1-2|few|TRBV28
CASSLGGSNYGYTF
>TRBJ2-3|medium-sized|TRBV7-2
CASSRFLHTQYF
>TRBJ2-7|medium-sized|TRBV20-1
CSASVLYQVSYEQYF
>TRBJ1-1|NA|TRBV5-1
CASSLGQRNTEAFF
>TRBJ2-2|few|TRBV12-3/TRBV12-4
CASSLVLPGGTGELFF
>TRBJ2-7|few|TRBV6-5
CASSLDPVRYEQYF
>TRBJ1-5|few|TRBV10-2
CASSERTGKYQPQHF
>TRBJ2-7|NA|TRBV6-1
CASRKATEQYF
>TRBJ2-7|few|TRBV20-1
CSANIAGSPLTYEQYF
>TRBJ2-5|few|TRBV10-3
CAISEPRDFRETQYF
>TRBJ2-7|NA|TRBV28
CASIPVIGLDEQYF
>TRBJ2-1|NA|TRBV27
CASTLSGYRGLNEQFF
>TRBJ2-7|many|TRBV3-1
CASSRRLAGVGYEQYF